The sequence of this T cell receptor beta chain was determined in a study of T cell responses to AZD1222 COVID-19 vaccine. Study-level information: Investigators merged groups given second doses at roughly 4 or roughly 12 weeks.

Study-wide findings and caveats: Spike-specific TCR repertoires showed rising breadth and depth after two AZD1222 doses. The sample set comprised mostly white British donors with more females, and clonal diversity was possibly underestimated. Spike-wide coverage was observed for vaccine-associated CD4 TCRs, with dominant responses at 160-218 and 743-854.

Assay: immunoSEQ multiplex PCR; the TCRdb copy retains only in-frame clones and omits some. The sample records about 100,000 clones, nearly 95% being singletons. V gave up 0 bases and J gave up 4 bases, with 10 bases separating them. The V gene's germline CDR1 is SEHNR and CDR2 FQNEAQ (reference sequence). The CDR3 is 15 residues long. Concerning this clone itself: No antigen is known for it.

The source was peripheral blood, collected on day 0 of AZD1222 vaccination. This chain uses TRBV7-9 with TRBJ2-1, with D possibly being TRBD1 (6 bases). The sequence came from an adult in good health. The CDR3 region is CASSLAQGKYNEQFF. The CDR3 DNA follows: TGTGCCAGCAGCTTAGCCCAGGGGAAGTACAATGAGCAGTTCTTC. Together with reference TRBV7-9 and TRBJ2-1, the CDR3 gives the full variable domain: DTGVSQNPRHKITKRGQNVTFRCDPISEHNRLYWYRQTLGQGPEFLTYFQNEAQLEKSRLLSDRFSAERPKGSFSTLEIQRTEQGDSAMYLCASSLAQGKYNEQFFGPGTRLTVL.